The entry below gives a single T cell receptor (beta chain) sequence along with its context. As for time point: sample taken at primary tumor resection. Unsorted whole RNA of tumor, nontumor lung or frozen PBMC was sequenced. TCRdb processed the 5' RACE reads anew with MiXCR; each CDR3 protein has one entry. The profile shows nearly 50,000 distinct CDR3 sequences, around 7.6% of them singletons. The sample is drawn from a study of spatial heterogeneity in lung cancer. Looking at the study overall: Compared with alpha-chain sequences, beta-chain sequences were consistently detected in greater numbers.

The CDR3 runs 15 residues. Germline loops: CDR1 LNHDA, CDR2 SQIVND (reference sequence). V gave up 6 bases and J gave up 8 bases, with 17 bases separating them. The starting material was PBMCs, obtained at surgery. This clonotype was sampled from a female donor with early-stage non-small cell lung cancer. The V gene is TRBV19, the J gene TRBJ1-6; a possible D gene is TRBD1 (6 bases). The CDR3 DNA is TGTGCCAGTAGCGTACAGGGTCGGGGTGATTCACCCCTCCACTTT. Residues: CASSVQGRGDSPLHF.